This TCR beta chain was sequenced for a study of T cell responses to AZD1222 COVID-19 vaccine. Unmatched junction bases numbered 15, after V lost 6 bases and J lost 8 bases. Per the germline V gene, CDR1 is MNHNY and CDR2 is SVGAGI (reference sequence). The CDR3 is 15 amino acids. Researchers grouped second doses given at about 4 or about 12 weeks into one pool. Profiled with immunoSEQ multiplex PCR; TCRdb holds only in-frame clones, not every one. The sample contains around 78,000 clones, 75% to 95% of which appear only once. This clonotype originated in an adult who received the AZD1222 COVID-19 vaccine. The chain couples TRBV6-6 to TRBJ1-2; 7 bases are a match to TRBD1. The material sequenced was peripheral blood, taken 28 days after the second AZD1222 dose. The DNA of the CDR3 is TGTGCCAGCAGCAACCAGGGGACAGCCGAGTCGGGCTACACCTTC. Its translation is CASSNQGTAESGYTF.